This TCR beta chain was sequenced for a study of blood T cell repertoires in COVID-19 (dated by TCRdb to the early 2020s). Regarding the research as a whole: Samples from collaborators originated in the United States, Italy and Spain and spanned both the acute and convalescent phases of COVID-19. The prospective study material was composed of cDNA or gDNA derived from T cells, B-cell-depleted T cells, or PBMCs. Deeply sampled blood TCRbeta repertoires from subjects exposed to, actively infected with, or recovered from COVID-19 were included in the dataset. The repertoires were made available in a free public database intended to serve as a resource for research on the immune response to SARS-CoV-2. Samples were obtained from the ongoing ImmuneRACE study (first 160 participants) and from some 1,300 subjects provided by 6 global collaborators. A de-identified subject ID, COVID-19 status, age in years and sex were almost always included in the sample metadata. HLA class I and class II types, where available, came from metadata supplied by the sample provider rather than from assay-based typing.

The immunoSEQ Assay, a bias-controlled multiplex PCR, was used to amplify TCRbeta CDR3 regions from genomic DNA. On the study's bioinformatics: The number of nucleated cells in each sample was estimated from the amplification of reference gene primers within the assay. To quantify the absolute abundance of each unique TCRbeta CDR3 rearrangement, sequence reads were collapsed and filtered. For each sample, productive Simpson clonality was calculated as the square root of Simpson's diversity index across productive rearrangements. Not all clones reach the TCRdb copy of this immuneACCESS table, which keeps in-frame sequences only. Checked studies attribute under half of the gap to unresolved V genes and leave the rest unexplained. The V and J calls and clone size were taken over from that table, and D and trimming were inferred from the DNA. The sample data list under 300,000 clones, and around 90% of these were observed just once. The top ten constitute about 3% of the sample.

V and J are trimmed by 0 bases and 6 bases, and the gene matches miss 13 bases of the junction. From its cysteine to its phenylalanine, the CDR3 spans 17 amino acids. Only CDR3 DNA is held: 51 bases, read in frame from base 1. CDR1 and CDR2 (SGHRS, YFSETQ) derive from the germline V gene. Participants in the prospective study were enrolled through a virtual design, were aged roughly 18 to 95 years, and lived in roughly 26 United States geographic areas. Cohort assignment in the prospective study relied on participant-reported clinical history from a screening survey and a study questionnaire. Recovered participants in ImmuneRACE Cohort 3 were defined as having two consecutive negative NP/OP PCR tests, clearance from a healthcare professional, or resolution of symptoms. In the prospective study, whole blood, serum and a nasopharyngeal or oropharyngeal swab were collected from each participant by mobile phlebotomists. Prospective study participants could optionally give additional blood draws and questionnaires over an approximately 2-month period. Before DNA extraction, prospective study blood samples were shipped either frozen or at room temperature.

Study-level results and caveats: The quantity of clinical and demographic metadata differed by source and by participant and was supplied without curation.

Concerning this clone: Its target antigen remains unknown. No base-level quality is on record; no much larger clone is a single base apart.

The clonotype originates from a woman between 45 and 60 years old who had recovered from COVID-19. The rearrangement combines TRBV5-1 with TRBJ2-7, with 9 junctional bases fitting TRBD1. The sample was PBMCs or T cells enriched from blood (not recorded which). The CDR3 in this case is CASSLEPIGTGIREQYF. The bases read TGCGCCAGCAGCTTGGAACCGATTGGGACAGGGATACGCGAGCAGTACTTC.